This entry lists 31 T cell receptor beta chains sequenced from one sample in a study of T cell changes during pregnancy in multiple sclerosis. Clones were sequenced by immunoSEQ multiplex PCR, and TCRdb holds only the in-frame ones, with some missing. The profile covers some 54,000 clones, with 94% appearing a single time and about 3% taken by the ten largest. This material consisted of CD8+ T cells from peripheral blood mononuclear cells, taken in the third trimester of pregnancy. These receptors all stem from a female donor with multiple sclerosis, enrolled in a pregnancy study.

This clone was seen ten or more times. The chain uses TRBV5-1 and TRBJ2-7; the match to TRBD1 covers 8 bases. The germline V gene encodes CDR1 SGHRS and CDR2 YFSETQ. This CDR3 contains 15 residues. V shed 0 bases, J shed 3 bases, and the junction held 5 bases outside the gene matches. This CDR3 is CASSLGGTGNYEQYF. CDR3 in DNA: TGCGCCAGCAGCTTGGGAGGGACAGGCAACTACGAGCAGTACTTC.

The chain joins TRBV5-1 to TRBJ2-1; tentative D call: TRBD1 (5 bases). Trimming pared 2 bases from V and 0 bases from J, leaving 9 bases between. There are 15 residues in the CDR3. Germline V gene data show CDR1 as SGHRS and CDR2 as YFSETQ. The CDR3 sequence: CASSFTDSSYNEQFF. CDR3 DNA: TGCGCCAGCAGCTTTACAGACAGCTCCTACAATGAGCAGTTCTTC.

This chain joins TRBV7-9 and TRBJ2-7; D might be TRBD1 (7 bases). This CDR3 region has 15 residues. With 1 base removed from V and 5 bases from J, the gap between germline ends came to 15 bases. CDR1 SEHNR and CDR2 FQNEAQ come from the germline V gene (reference sequence). CDR3 in amino acids: CASSLESRGAHEQYF. The CDR3 region has the DNA TGTGCCAGCAGCTTAGAAAGCAGGGGGGCCCACGAGCAGTACTTC.

This rearrangement joins TRBV10-3 to TRBJ2-7, with 9 bases that match TRBD2. Trimming took 6 bases from V and 5 from J; bases not matched to a gene: 14. The CDR3 is made up of 16 amino acids. Germline-derived CDR1 and CDR2 are ENHRY and SYGVKD. The CDR3 coding sequence is TGTGCCATCAGCCACCTGGGGCTAGCGGGACGTCACGAGCAGTACTTC. Encoded protein: CAISHLGLAGRHEQYF.

This clone was found once. This CDR3 reads CASIPAGITYNEQFF. CDR3 DNA sequence: TGTGCCAGCATCCCAGCGGGAATTACCTACAATGAGCAGTTCTTC. The chain couples TRBV2 to TRBJ2-1, with 7 bases that match TRBD2. The CDR3 sequence is 15 residues long. J was trimmed by 2 bases and V by 7 bases; bases with no gene match: 8. CDR1 and CDR2 from the germline V gene are SNHLY and FYNNEI.

The chain combines TRBV9 with TRBJ1-3; TRBD1 might be the D (6 bases). Looked up from germline, CDR1 is SGDLS and CDR2 is YYNGEE. Trimming left V 7 bases short and J 4 bases short, with 12 bases between. The CDR3 totals 13 residues. The CDR3 spells CASEGEGGNTIYF. The CDR3, as DNA: TGTGCCAGCGAGGGGGAAGGAGGAAACACCATATATTTT.

The V and J genes are TRBV27 and TRBJ2-7; TRBD2 matches at 7 bases. V dropped 2 bases and J dropped 3; count of bases not matched to a gene: 7. Germline CDR1 MNHEY, CDR2 SMNVEV (reference sequence). The CDR3 is made up of 15 amino acids. The CDR3 spells CASSLLLGLDYEQYF. The CDR3 DNA sequence: TGTGCCAGCAGTTTACTACTCGGACTAGACTACGAGCAGTACTTC.

The chain joins TRBV7-6 to TRBJ2-5; D possibly corresponds to TRBD1 (5 bases). Trimming took off 1 base at V and 0 bases at J, with 6 bases between the two ends. The CDR3 is 14 residues long. Germline V CDR1 and CDR2: SGHVS, FNYEAQ. CDR3 region: CASSLEQDQETQYF. CDR3 nucleotides: TGTGCCAGCAGCTTAGAACAGGACCAAGAGACCCAGTACTTC.

This chain uses TRBV6-1 with TRBJ2-1; TRBD2 is a possible D gene (5 bases). The CDR3 runs 14 residues. V was shortened by 2 bases and J by 6 bases, with 11 bases between the two germline ends. Germline V gene lookup returns CDR1 MNHNS and CDR2 SASEGT. The CDR3 bases are TGTGCCAGCAGTGAACACCGGGAACCCAATGAGCAGTTCTTC. This sequence encodes CASSEHREPNEQFF.

V usage is TRBV13 and J usage is TRBJ1-1; 9 bases are a match to TRBD1. J gave up 0 bases and V 7 bases, and 15 bases lay outside the gene matches. From germline, CDR1 is PRHDT and CDR2 FYEKMQ (reference sequence). CDR3 size: 18 residues. The CDR3 DNA reads as TGTGCCAGCAAGCTTAGGACAGGGGAATCTCGGTTGAACACTGAAGCTTTCTTT. Translating it yields CASKLRTGESRLNTEAFF.

J is TRBJ2-2 and V is TRBV28, with 9 bases that match TRBD2. Trimming cost V 3 bases and J 4 bases; bases outside gene matches: 6. The CDR3 consists of 16 residues. The germline CDR1 and CDR2 sequences are MDHEN and SYDVKM. The CDR3 loop reads CASSFGQREVTGELFF. CDR3 DNA sequence: TGTGCCAGCAGTTTTGGCCAGCGGGAGGTCACCGGGGAGCTGTTTTTT.

The genes are TRBV10-3 and TRBJ1-3, with 7 positions matching TRBD1. The CDR3 loop spans 16 amino acids. Germline-derived CDR1 and CDR2 are ENHRY and SYGVKD. J was trimmed by 2 bases and V by 6 bases; bases with no gene match: 10. The CDR3: CAISHGQEDAGNTIYF. The CDR3 nucleotides read TGTGCCATCAGCCATGGACAGGAAGATGCTGGAAACACCATATATTTT.

The J gene is TRBJ1-1, the V gene TRBV2; tentative D call: TRBD1 (5 bases). The CDR3 is 14 amino acids. Trimming took 1 base from V and 1 from J, leaving 7 bases between them. Germline CDR1 and CDR2: SNHLY and FYNNEI. DNA for the CDR3: TGTGCCAGCAGTGAAGGGGGCGAGAACACTGAAGCTTTCTTT. Translation gives CASSEGGENTEAFF.

The gene calls are TRBV4-2 and TRBJ2-1; 7 bases map to TRBD2. Germline assignment: CDR1 LGHNA and CDR2 YNFKEQ. The CDR3 is 16 residues long. Unmatched junction bases numbered 6, after V lost 0 bases and J lost 4 bases. CDR3 protein: CASSQDRGEPYNEQFF. In DNA form, the CDR3 reads TGTGCCAGCAGCCAAGATCGGGGGGAGCCATACAATGAGCAGTTCTTC.

The V call is TRBV28, the J call TRBJ2-1, with TRBD2 as a possible D gene (5 bases). V was trimmed by 4 bases and J by 6 bases, leaving 22 bases between them. This CDR3 comprises 17 residues. Germline CDR1 MDHEN, CDR2 SYDVKM. CDR3 nucleotides: TGTGCCAGCAGTTCATCCGGACTGCGCCGTGGGTTCAATGAGCAGTTCTTC. The encoded protein is CASSSSGLRRGFNEQFF.

This clone was recorded only once. The V call is TRBV9, the J call TRBJ2-2; TRBD2 aligns across 8 bases. Losses at the gene ends were 0 bases for V and 7 bases for J; bases not matched to a gene: 11. Germline lookup yields CDR1 SGDLS and CDR2 YYNGEE. The length of the CDR3 is 17 residues. CDR3 amino acids: CASSVGPAGVGSGELFF. CDR3 sequence (DNA): TGTGCCAGCAGCGTAGGTCCAGCGGGAGTCGGGAGCGGGGAGCTGTTTTTT.

This clone appeared a single time. The chain employs TRBV4-3 and TRBJ2-1, with D unresolved. The V and J ends lost 0 bases and 3 bases respectively, with 9 bases between them. Germline CDR1 is LGHNA and CDR2 is YSLEER. The CDR3 has 15 residues. The CDR3 sequence: CASSQDGSDYNEQFF. As DNA, the CDR3 is TGCGCCAGCAGCCAAGATGGAAGCGACTACAATGAGCAGTTCTTC.

The chain employs TRBV13 and TRBJ2-7, with D possibly TRBD1 on 5 matching bases. The CDR3 contains 14 residues. CDR1 and CDR2 from the germline V gene are PRHDT and FYEKMQ (reference sequence). V was trimmed by 2 bases and J by 3 bases, leaving 11 bases between them. The CDR3 DNA reads TGTGCCAGCAGCTTAACAGGTACCCGCTACGAGCAGTACTTC. Translation: CASSLTGTRYEQYF.

The rearrangement joins TRBV29-1 to TRBJ1-1, with TRBD1 identical over 8 bases. The CDR3 runs to 15 residues. Germline trimming cut 5 bases from V and 4 bases from J; bases unmatched to any gene: 12. CDR1 is SQVTM, CDR2 ANQGSEA, per germline. CDR3 coding DNA: TGCAGCGTTCTGGACAGGGACCGTTTTTCCACTGAAGCTTTCTTT. Translating gives CSVLDRDRFSTEAFF.

The chain combines TRBV6-1 with TRBJ2-7; 7 bases agree with TRBD1. The V gene end was trimmed by 6 bases and the J gene end by 5 bases; junction bases not matched to a gene: 4. Germline V gives CDR1 MNHNS, CDR2 SASEGT. CDR3 length: 12 residues. CDR3 sequence (DNA): TGTGCCAGCAGGCTAACAGGGGACGAGCAGTACTTC. It specifies CASRLTGDEQYF.

The J gene is TRBJ2-1, the V gene TRBV28, with 10 bases aligning to TRBD2. Germline lookup yields CDR1 MDHEN and CDR2 SYDVKM. The CDR3 is 15 residues long. The J segment lost 8 bases and the V segment lost 4 bases, leaving 8 bases of the junction unmatched. CDR3 amino acids: CASSSQTSGSDEQFF. The CDR3 DNA sequence: TGTGCCAGCAGTTCCCAGACTAGCGGGTCGGATGAGCAGTTCTTC.

The chain links TRBV29-1 to TRBJ2-1; TRBD2 matches 10 bases. With V trimmed by 2 bases and J by 4 bases, 11 bases remained unmatched. Germline CDR1 and CDR2: SQVTM and ANQGSEA. The CDR3 loop spans 17 amino acids. CDR3 in DNA: TGCAGCGTTGAACGGGACGGCGCTAGCGGGAGATACAATGAGCAGTTCTTC. Amino acids: CSVERDGASGRYNEQFF.

The chain is built from TRBV6-5 and TRBJ1-1; D is ambiguous. Trimming took 0 bases from V and 8 from J, leaving 19 bases between them. This CDR3 contains 16 residues. Germline V gene sequence: CDR1 MNHEY, CDR2 SVGAGI. The CDR3 DNA follows: TGTGCCAGCAGTTACTCGGGGTACTACCCTACTAGAGAAGCTTTCTTT. Its translation is CASSYSGYYPTREAFF.

This clone was observed a single time. The rearrangement uses TRBV28 and TRBJ2-3, with a tentative D call TRBD2 (5 bases). This CDR3 comprises 13 residues. Deletions cut 3 bases from V and 8 bases from J, with 12 bases between. Germline CDR1 MDHEN, CDR2 SYDVKM. The CDR3 sequence: CASSFGETVTQYF. The CDR3 region has the DNA TGTGCCAGCAGTTTCGGGGAGACGGTTACGCAGTATTTT.

The chain links TRBV7-9 to TRBJ2-1; 7 positions agree with TRBD2. Trimming removed 1 base from V and 4 bases from J; junction bases left unmatched: 16. CDR1 is SEHNR, CDR2 FQNEAQ, per germline (reference sequence). There are 19 residues in the CDR3. CDR3 sequence reads: CASSLGSQDFSGPYNEQFF. For the CDR3, the DNA is TGTGCCAGCAGCTTAGGGTCACAGGATTTTAGCGGGCCGTACAATGAGCAGTTCTTC.

This chain links TRBV29-1 with TRBJ2-7; D remains ambiguous. Between the trimmed V and J ends, which lost 2 bases and 4 bases, there was a span of 9 bases. The CDR3 runs 12 residues. The germline V gene encodes CDR1 SQVTM and CDR2 ANQGSEA. Here the CDR3 DNA reads TGCAGCGTTGAATCTTCGTCTTACGAGCAGTACTTC. Translation gives CSVESSSYEQYF.

This chain connects TRBV4-1 to TRBJ2-7, with 9 bases aligning to TRBD1. V lost 4 bases, J lost 4 bases, and 8 bases stayed unmatched. Germline V gene data show CDR1 as MGHRA and CDR2 as YSYEKL. This CDR3 contains 15 residues. DNA of the CDR3: TGCGCCAGCAGCCCCACAACAGGGGGCAGATACGAGCAGTACTTC. Translated, it gives CASSPTTGGRYEQYF.

J is TRBJ2-7 and V is TRBV7-8; TRBD2 aligns across 10 bases. V was pared by 5 bases and J by 5 bases, with 9 bases of the junction left unmatched. Germline V gene lookup returns CDR1 SGHVS and CDR2 FQNEAQ. This CDR3 has 15 amino acids. CDR3 amino acids: CASSILAGVLDEQYF. In DNA form, the CDR3 reads TGTGCCAGCAGCATTCTAGCGGGAGTGCTGGACGAGCAGTACTTC.

This clone was observed a single time. CDR3 residues: CAWSVNFPGEQYF. The CDR3 DNA sequence: TGTGCCTGGAGTGTTAACTTTCCAGGCGAGCAGTACTTC. The chain uses TRBV30 and TRBJ2-7; D is uncertain. The CDR3 has 13 residues. Germline assignment: CDR1 GTSNPN and CDR2 SVGIG (reference sequence). V lost 0 bases and J lost 6, with 12 bases in between.

The chain has TRBV14 and TRBJ2-7; the match to TRBD2 covers 9 bases. The CDR3 runs to 15 residues. The junction had 5 bases not matched to a gene; V was cut back by 1 base and J by 4 bases. Germline V lookup: CDR1 SGHDN, CDR2 FVKESK. The CDR3 here is CASSQVTSGNYEQYF. In nucleotides, the CDR3 is TGTGCCAGCAGCCAAGTGACTAGCGGAAATTACGAGCAGTACTTC.

The V and J genes are TRBV30 and TRBJ2-3, with 8 bases lining up with TRBD2. This CDR3 comprises 16 residues. With V trimmed by 5 bases and J by 4 bases, 14 bases remained unmatched. Germline V gene sequence: CDR1 GTSNPN, CDR2 SVGIG (reference sequence). In DNA, the CDR3 is TGTGCCTGGGAGGGGATTAGCGGGATAGGGGCAGATACGCAGTATTTT. Translated: CAWEGISGIGADTQYF.